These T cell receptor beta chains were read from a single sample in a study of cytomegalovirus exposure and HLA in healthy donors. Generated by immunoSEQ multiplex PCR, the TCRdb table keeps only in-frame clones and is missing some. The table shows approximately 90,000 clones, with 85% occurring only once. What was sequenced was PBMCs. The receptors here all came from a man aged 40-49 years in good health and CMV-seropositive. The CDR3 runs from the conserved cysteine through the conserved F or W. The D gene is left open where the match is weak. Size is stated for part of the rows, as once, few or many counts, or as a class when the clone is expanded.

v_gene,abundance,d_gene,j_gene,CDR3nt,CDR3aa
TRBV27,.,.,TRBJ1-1,TGTGCCAGCAGTTTATTGGTCCCAGGGAGGGACACTGAAGCTTTCTTT,CASSLLVPGRDTEAFF
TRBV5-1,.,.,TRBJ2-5,TGCGCCAGCAGCGCCAGTCAGGCGTGGGAGACCCAGTACTTC,CASSASQAWETQYF
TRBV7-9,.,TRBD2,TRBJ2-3,TGTGCCAGCAGCTTAGAAACTAGCGGGGCTTACACAGATACGCAGTATTTT,CASSLETSGAYTDTQYF
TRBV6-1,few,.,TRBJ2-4,TGTGCCAGCAGTGCCCTAGTGGAAGCCAAAAACATTCAGTACTTC,CASSALVEAKNIQYF
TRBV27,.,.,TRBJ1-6,TGTGCCAGCAGTCTAACAGGCAATAATTCACCCCTCCACTTT,CASSLTGNNSPLHF
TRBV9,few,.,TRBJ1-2,TGTGCCAGCAGCCTCCAGGCTAACTATGGCTACACCTTC,CASSLQANYGYTF
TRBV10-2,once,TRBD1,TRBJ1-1,TGCGCCAGCAGTGAGCCCGAACAGGGGGCACGCGCAGGAGCTTTCTTT,CASSEPEQGARAGAFF
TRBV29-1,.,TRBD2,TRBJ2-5,TGCAGCGTTGAAGGGCGACTAGCGGGGAGCCAAGAGACCCAGTACTTC,CSVEGRLAGSQETQYF
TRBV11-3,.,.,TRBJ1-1,TGTGCCAGCAGCTTAGATAAAAGGGGCGCGAACACTGAAGCTTTCTTT,CASSLDKRGANTEAFF
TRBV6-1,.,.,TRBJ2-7,TGTGCCAGCAGTGAAACCCCGGGGAGCGGCCCCTACGAGCAGTACTTC,CASSETPGSGPYEQYF
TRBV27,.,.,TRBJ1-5,TGTGCCAGCCGACTAGCAGGGCCCAATCAGCCCCAGCATTTT,CASRLAGPNQPQHF
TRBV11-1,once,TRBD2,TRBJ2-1,TGTGCCAGCAGCTTAAGACTAGCGGGATCCTACAATGAGCAGTTCTTC,CASSLRLAGSYNEQFF
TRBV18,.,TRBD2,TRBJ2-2,TGTGCCAGCTCACCAGCCAGCGGGAGGGCCCTCGGGGAGCTGTTTTTT,CASSPASGRALGELFF
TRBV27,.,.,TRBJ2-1,TGTGCCAGCAGTCACACCCCGAACAATGAGCAGTTCTTC,CASSHTPNNEQFF
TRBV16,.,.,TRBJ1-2,TGTGCCAGCAGCCCTCAGGTTAACTATGGCTACACCTTC,CASSPQVNYGYTF
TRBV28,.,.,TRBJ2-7,TGTGCCAGCAGTTCCCCCAGGGCCTCCTACGAGCAGTACTTC,CASSSPRASYEQYF
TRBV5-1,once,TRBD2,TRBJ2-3,TGCGCCAGCAGCCCGCCCCTAGCGGGGGCCCCAGATACGCAGTATTTT,CASSPPLAGAPDTQYF
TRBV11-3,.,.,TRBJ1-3,TGTGCCAGCAGCTTGAGCGGAGTATCTGGAAACACCATATATTTT,CASSLSGVSGNTIYF
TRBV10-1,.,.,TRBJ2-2,TGCGCCAGCTCCAGGGCCGTAGGCGGGGAGCTGTTTTTT,CASSRAVGGELFF
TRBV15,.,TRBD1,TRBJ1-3,TGTGCCACCAGCACCACCCGTGTCGACAGGGGGGGAAACACCATATATTTT,CATSTTRVDRGGNTIYF
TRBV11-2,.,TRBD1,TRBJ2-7,TGTGCCAGCAGCTTAGTCCCGGGACAGAGCTCCTACGAGCAGTACTTC,CASSLVPGQSSYEQYF
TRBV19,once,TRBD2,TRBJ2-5,TGTGCCAGTAGTGGGAGGGGCGGTGAGACCCAGTACTTC,CASSGRGGETQYF
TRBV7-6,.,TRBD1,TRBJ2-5,TGTGCCAGCAGCTTAGAGGGGACAGGGCGGGAGACCCAGTACTTC,CASSLEGTGRETQYF
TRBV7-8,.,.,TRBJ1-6,TGTGCCAGCAGCTTAGCGCACGGGGGGGGCCAGATTAATTCACCCCTCCACTTT,CASSLAHGGGQINSPLHF
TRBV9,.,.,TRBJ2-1,TGTGCCGGCAGCGTAGACGGACTGGGCTCCTACAATGAGCAGTTCTTC,CAGSVDGLGSYNEQFF
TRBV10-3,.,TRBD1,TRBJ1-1,TGTGCCATCAGTGAGTCGGGGACAGCAAACACTGAAGCTTTCTTT,CAISESGTANTEAFF
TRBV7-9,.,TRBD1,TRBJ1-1,TGTGCCAGCAGCCGAACAGGGGTGAACACTGAAGCTTTCTTT,CASSRTGVNTEAFF
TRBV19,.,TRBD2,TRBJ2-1,TGTGCCAGTTCACCATTCACAGCGGGAGTCAGCAATGAGCAGTTCTTC,CASSPFTAGVSNEQFF